This T cell receptor beta chain was captured in a study of T cell repertoires in cytomegalovirus infection (dated by TCRdb to between 2017 and 2020). As for the study more broadly: Because public TCR beta signatures pointed to carriage of CMV infection together with the matching HLA type, the HLA type of each donor mattered for the analysis.

This clonotype was counted ten times or more. Its recognized antigen is unknown. No much larger clone exists at a distance of one base, and base qualities are not known. Instrument on record: Illumina HiSeq 1500. TCRdb's own reprocessing of the public reads used fastp at Q25 and MiXCR and kept productive beta chains. Under each unique CDR3 protein, matching rows form one entry showing the most common genes and DNA. The sample table records 500,000 to 600,000 distinct CDR3 sequences; approximately 17% of these occur just once. The ten top clones hold more than 20% of the sample. Results the study describes overall, beyond this receptor: In both this cohort and an independent cohort of 350 or so donors, the cumulative frequency of public TCR beta family members distinguished carriers of CMV infection plus the relevant HLA type. The ex vivo response was dominated by HLA-C-restricted CMV-specific TCR beta clonotypes, and the single most frequent clonotype in two of eight donors was supplied by these HLA-C-restricted clonotypes.

The CDR3 spans 17 residues, from the cysteine through the phenylalanine. Just the 51-base CDR3 DNA is kept, in frame starting at base 1. Germline trimming: 3 bases from V, 0 bases from J; junction bases outside gene matches: 4. Sequences SEHNR (CDR1) and FQNEAQ (CDR2) are obtained from the germline V gene (reference sequence). The rearrangement joined TRBV7-9 to TRBJ2-7, and TRBD2 matches 14 of the central bases. The receptor was isolated from a human donor in good health (CMV status not recorded). Some clones in this sample may be carry-over from other donors' samples. Sequencing used CD8+ T cells from PBMCs. The nucleotide sequence is TGTGCCAGCAGCTTGGGACTAGCGGGAGAGAGCTCCTACGAGCAGTACTTC. This encodes CASSLGLAGESSYEQYF. The CDR3 plus the reference TRBV7-9 and TRBJ2-7 genes for the other parts give the full variable domain: DTGVSQNPRHKITKRGQNVTFRCDPISEHNRLYWYRQTLGQGPEFLTYFQNEAQLEKSRLLSDRFSAERPKGSFSTLEIQRTEQGDSAMYLCASSLGLAGESSYEQYFGPGTRLTVT.